This T cell receptor beta chain was profiled in a study of quantifying T cell responses using KT2 cells. About the research overall: TCR alpha and beta constant-region primers primed reverse transcription of RNA. The second PCR ran as a qPCR until a predetermined fluorescence threshold was reached.

Each cDNA got a UMI-containing oligo ligated at its 3' end. An equimolar mix of RC1.1 and RC1.2 primed the beta chain across TRBC1 and TRBC2. TCRdb analysed the UMI-ligation and nested PCR reads with MiXCR anew, one entry per CDR3 protein. The sample has around 50,000 distinct CDR3 sequences, approximately 10% seen once. This clonotype was picked up many times. Its antigen is unknown. KT2, a clone with a known TCR, was spiked into unfractionated PBMC. Study-wide points: KT2 clone alpha and beta sequence counts scaled linearly with input KT2 cell number. KT2 sequence counts showed saturation when very many KT2 cells were spiked in.

V trimming: 7 bases; J trimming: 1 base; junction bases outside the gene matches: 2. This CDR3 has 13 residues. The germline CDR1 and CDR2 sequences are MNHEY and SMNVEV (reference sequence). This receptor was taken from a human donor. The chain joins TRBV27 to TRBJ2-7; 9 bases are a match to TRBD1. Sample: PBMCs spiked with cells of the T cell clone KT2. The CDR3 is CASKDRGSYEQYF. CDR3 DNA sequence: TGTGCCAGCAAAGACAGGGGGTCCTACGAGCAGTACTTC.